Listed below are T cell receptor beta chains from one sample, sequenced in a study of OX40 agonist ivuxolimab in advanced cancers. Sequencing was performed with immunoSEQ multiplex PCR; in TCRdb, only in-frame clones are kept and a portion is missing. Among about 98,000 clones listed, around 92% were seen once. The sample was CD4+ or CD8+ T cells sorted from blood, taken in a trial of the OX40 agonist ivuxolimab. All receptors derive from an adult with an advanced solid tumor such as melanoma, head and neck, liver or kidney cancer. CDR3s include the opening cysteine and the closing phenylalanine or tryptophan. A D gene is named only where the DNA matches it firmly. Not all rows give a size; the values are once, few, many and, for expanded clones, a class.

d_call	v_call	clone_size	j_call	cdr3_nt	cdr3_aa
.	TRBV28	.	TRBJ1-2	TGTGCCAGCAGTTTAGGGCTGCAGGAATATGGCTACACCTTC	CASSLGLQEYGYTF
TRBD1	TRBV10-3	.	TRBJ1-2	TGTGCCATCAACGACAGGGCCTATGGCTACACCTTC	CAINDRAYGYTF
.	TRBV13	.	TRBJ1-1	TGTGCCAGCAGCCCGAGGACTGAAGCTTTCTTT	CASSPRTEAFF
TRBD1	TRBV6-6	.	TRBJ2-1	TGTGCCAGCAGCCTCACGGACAGGGGCCGAGAGCAGTTCTTC	CASSLTDRGREQFF
.	TRBV6-5	once	TRBJ1-5	TGTGCCAGCAGTTACGGGATGGGTAGACAGCCCCAGCATTTT	CASSYGMGRQPQHF
TRBD1	TRBV7-8	once	TRBJ1-2	TGTGCCAGCAGCCCGGACAGGGTACATGGCTACACCTTC	CASSPDRVHGYTF
.	TRBV19	.	TRBJ1-5	TGTGCCAGTAGTAACGGACGGATCAATCAGCCCCAGCATTTT	CASSNGRINQPQHF
.	TRBV6-6	.	TRBJ2-5	TGTGCCAGCAGTTACTCGAAGGAGACCCAGTACTTC	CASSYSKETQYF
TRBD1	TRBV5-5	.	TRBJ2-5	TGTGCCAGCAGCCTGGACAGGGGGTACCAAGAGACCCAGTACTTC	CASSLDRGYQETQYF
TRBD1	TRBV10-3	.	TRBJ2-1	TGTGCCATCGGACAGGGTGGCAATGAGCAGTTCTTC	CAIGQGGNEQFF
.	TRBV29-1	.	TRBJ2-3	TGCAGCGTTGATTTGGACAGTAGGTTAGGGGGCACAGATACGCAGTATTTT	CSVDLDSRLGGTDTQYF
.	TRBV6-5	.	TRBJ1-1	TGTGCCAGCGGGAGGACAGTAGCTTTCTTT	CASGRTVAFF
.	TRBV4-3	.	TRBJ2-3	TGCGCCAGCAGCCAAGATATCACCAATACGCAGTATTTT	CASSQDITNTQYF
.	TRBV6-4	.	TRBJ1-1	TGTGCCAGCAGCCCAACCTTAAACACTGAAGCTTTCTTT	CASSPTLNTEAFF
TRBD1	TRBV19	.	TRBJ1-2	TGTGCCAGTAGTAGCGGACAGGGAATATCTGGCTACACCTTC	CASSSGQGISGYTF
TRBD1	TRBV5-1	.	TRBJ1-4	TGCGCCAGCAGCTTCACGACAGGGAGTGAAAAACTGTTTTTT	CASSFTTGSEKLFF
TRBD1	TRBV7-9	.	TRBJ2-7	TGTGCCAGCAGCGGGGACAGTACCTACGAGCAGTACTTC	CASSGDSTYEQYF
.	TRBV15	.	TRBJ1-5	TGTGCCACCAGCAGAGAAACGGGGGATCAGCCCCAGCATTTT	CATSRETGDQPQHF
TRBD1	TRBV29-1	.	TRBJ1-2	TGCAGCGCTGACAGGGAGGGTCGTGGCTACACCTTC	CSADREGRGYTF
.	TRBV30	.	TRBJ1-5	TGTGCCTGGAGCCAGGGTTCCAATCAGCCCCAGCATTTT	CAWSQGSNQPQHF
TRBD2	TRBV19	.	TRBJ2-1	TGTGCCAGTAGTATGTCGGGACTAGCGGGAGCCAATGAGCAGTTCTTC	CASSMSGLAGANEQFF
TRBD1	TRBV5-8	.	TRBJ1-5	TGTGCCAGCAGCGGTCGAAGACGACAGGGGCATCAGCCCCAGCATTTT	CASSGRRRQGHQPQHF
.	TRBV6-1	.	TRBJ2-1	TGTGCCAGCAGCCGGGGCGAGAGTGAGCAGTTCTTC	CASSRGESEQFF
.	TRBV29-1	.	TRBJ2-3	TGCAGCGCCTCGGTGGGGGGCCGCGGAGATACGCAGTATTTT	CSASVGGRGDTQYF
.	TRBV5-1	.	TRBJ1-3	TGCGCCAGCAGCTTGCAGGGGCTTGGAAACACCATATATTTT	CASSLQGLGNTIYF
.	TRBV30	.	TRBJ1-5	TGTGCCTGGAGGGCAGATAGCAATCAGCCCCAGCATTTT	CAWRADSNQPQHF
.	TRBV23-1	.	TRBJ1-5	TGCGCCAGCAGTCCTGCCCCCAGGGGTTATTGCAATCAGCCCCAGCATTTT	CASSPAPRGYCNQPQHF
.	TRBV28	.	TRBJ2-6	TGTGCCAGCAGTTTATCCGGACTGAATTCTGGGGCCAACGTCCTGACTTTC	CASSLSGLNSGANVLTF
.	TRBV9	.	TRBJ2-5	TGTGCCAGCAGCTCCGGGCCCGGAGAGACCCAGTACTTC	CASSSGPGETQYF
.	TRBV5-1	few	TRBJ2-3	TGCGCCAGCAGCTCCCCCACAGATACGCAGTATTTT	CASSSPTDTQYF
TRBD2	TRBV4-3	.	TRBJ2-1	TGCGCCAGCAGCCATCACCTAGCGGGGGGGGACTACAATGAGCAGTTCTTC	CASSHHLAGGDYNEQFF
.	TRBV6-6	.	TRBJ1-2	TGTGCCAGCACCCTAGCGCCAGGCGCCTACACCTTC	CASTLAPGAYTF
.	TRBV6-1	.	TRBJ1-3	TGTGCCAGCAGCCTTCTTCAGTCGACTGGAAACACCATATATTTT	CASSLLQSTGNTIYF
.	TRBV30	.	TRBJ1-1	TGTGCCTGGAGCCCCGGGTCAAAGGGGACTGAAGCTTTCTTT	CAWSPGSKGTEAFF